One and the same sample provided the 16 T cell receptor beta chains below, sequenced in a study of T cell repertoires in cytomegalovirus infection. MiXCR was run by TCRdb on the reads, yielding one entry per CDR3 protein. The sample has around 450,000 distinct CDR3 sequences, approximately 33% seen once. The specimen was PBMCs. Receptors were obtained from a human donor in good health (CMV status not recorded). Some clones in this sample may be carry-over from other donors' samples.

The CDR3 loop reads CASSYPPDSLSGNTIYF. CDR3 bases: TGTGCCAGCAGCTACCCCCCAGACAGCCTCTCTGGAAACACCATATATTTT. This sequence joins TRBV11-2 and TRBJ1-3; tentatively, D is TRBD1 (5 bases). Trimming removed 4 bases at V and 0 bases at J, with 16 bases between. This CDR3 is 17 amino acids long. Per the germline V gene, CDR1 is SGHAT and CDR2 is FQNNGV.

This clonotype was seen only a few times. The J gene is TRBJ2-7, the V gene TRBV5-1, with unresolved D. The ends were cut back, 0 bases at V and 3 bases at J, with 4 bases in the middle. Germline CDR1 reads SGHRS; CDR2 reads YFSETQ. This CDR3 comprises 12 residues. CDR3 nucleotide sequence: TGCGCCAGCAGCTTGGGGAACTACGAGCAGTACTTC. Translating gives CASSLGNYEQYF.

The chain couples TRBV4-1 to TRBJ2-3, with 10 positions matching TRBD1. CDR3 length equals 16 residues. Germline loops: CDR1 MGHRA, CDR2 YSYEKL. The trim removed 4 bases at V and 2 bases at J, leaving 6 bases unmatched. The CDR3 DNA reads TGCGCCAGCAGCCGGGGGACAGGGGAGACCACAGATACGCAGTATTTT. Protein: CASSRGTGETTDTQYF.

The V call is TRBV6-1, the J call TRBJ2-3; unclear D gene. CDR3 length equals 15 residues. Trimming cost V 2 bases and J 2 bases, with 11 bases left between them. Germline CDR1 MNHNS, CDR2 SASEGT. CDR3 residues: CASSELRLNTDTQYF. Written as DNA, the CDR3 is TGTGCCAGCAGTGAATTGAGGCTGAACACAGATACGCAGTATTTT.

Concerning this clonotype: The junction does not match germline at one end; this may be a read error. The rearrangement uses TRBV15 and TRBJ1-1, with a weak D call TRBD1 (5 bases). The length of the CDR3 is 18 residues. Looked up from germline, CDR1 is LNHNV and CDR2 is YYDKDF (reference sequence). CDR3 protein: CATIRDLRGGRINTEAFF. The CDR3 coding sequence is TGTGCCACCATCAGAGATTTGAGGGGTGGGAGAATTAACACTGAAGCTTTCTTT.

This clonotype was counted between two and nine times. This chain uses TRBV7-8 with TRBJ2-1; perhaps TRBD1 as D (6 bases). V was shortened by 1 base and J by 9 bases, with 10 bases between the two germline ends. This CDR3 has 13 amino acids. The germline V gene has CDR1 SGHVS and CDR2 FQNEAQ. The CDR3 loop is CASSLGGTIEQFF. CDR3 coding DNA: TGTGCCAGCAGCTTAGGAGGGACAATTGAGCAGTTCTTC. Full variable domain (rest looked up from reference TRBV7-8 and TRBJ2-1): GAGVSQSPRYKVAKRGQDVALRCDPISGHVSLFWYQQALGQGPEFLTYFQNEAQLDKSGLPSDRFFAERPEGSVSTLKIQRTQQEDSAVYLCASSLGGTIEQFFGPGTRLTVL.

This clonotype was picked up a small number of times. The rearrangement joins TRBV4-3 to TRBJ2-7, with D possibly TRBD1 on 5 matching bases. V was pared by 0 bases and J by 7 bases, with 13 bases between. Germline V gene sequence: CDR1 LGHNA, CDR2 YSLEER. The CDR3 sequence is 14 residues long. The CDR3 DNA follows: TGCGCCAGCAGCCAAGAGGCCCAGGGTTGGGAGCAGTACTTC. Amino acid sequence: CASSQEAQGWEQYF.

This clonotype showed up just a few times. The chain has TRBV19 and TRBJ1-6; the D gene is possibly TRBD1 (5 bases). V was shortened by 6 bases and J by 8 bases, with 17 bases between the two germline ends. The CDR3 extends over 15 amino acids. Germline V CDR1 and CDR2: LNHDA, SQIVND (reference sequence). The CDR3 DNA is TGTGCCAGTAGCCCCTCGGGACGGCCAGATTCACCCCTCCACTTT. This gives the protein CASSPSGRPDSPLHF.

The chain is built from TRBV6-2 or TRBV6-3 and TRBJ2-7; D is possibly TRBD1 (6 bases). This CDR3 comprises 16 residues. CDR1 and CDR2 (germline): MNHEY, SVGEGT. V lost 8 bases to trimming and J lost 1 base, with 21 bases between them. The CDR3 here is CASSGELADRSYEQYF. CDR3 bases: TGTGCCAGCTCCGGGGAGTTAGCTGACAGGTCCTACGAGCAGTACTTC.

Only a few counts were recorded for this clonotype. CDR3 protein: CASSVTTVGNTEAFF. The CDR3 DNA is TGTGCCAGCAGTGTAACAACAGTGGGGAACACTGAAGCTTTCTTT. The rearrangement links TRBV6-8 to TRBJ1-1; D call uncertain. Trimming removed 5 bases from V and 1 base from J, with 14 bases in between. Germline CDR1 is MNHGY and CDR2 is SAAAGT. The CDR3 sequence is 15 residues long.

This clonotype showed up just a few times. The chain is built from TRBV13 and TRBJ1-1; D not resolved. Germline V gives CDR1 PRHDT, CDR2 FYEKMQ (reference sequence). With 0 bases removed from V and 7 bases from J, the gap between germline ends came to 9 bases. The CDR3 covers 13 residues. The CDR3 coding sequence is TGTGCCAGCAGCTTAGGACCTTCCAGTGAAGCTTTCTTT. Protein product: CASSLGPSSEAFF.

The rearrangement joins TRBV18 to TRBJ2-7; a weak D match, TRBD1 (6 bases). The CDR3 runs 16 residues. The V gene's germline CDR1 is KGHSH and CDR2 LQKENI. The V and J ends lost 1 base and 0 bases respectively, with 13 bases between them. The chain's CDR3 is CASSPRGRGSSYEQYF. DNA for the CDR3: TGTGCCAGCTCACCACGCGGCAGGGGAAGCTCCTACGAGCAGTACTTC. The full variable domain, completed using reference TRBV18 and TRBJ2-7, is NAGVMQNPRHLVRRRGQEARLRCSPMKGHSHVYWYRQLPEEGLKFMVYLQKENIIDESGMPKERFSAEFPKEGPSILRIQQVVRGDSAAYFCASSPRGRGSSYEQYFGPGTRLTVT.

V is TRBV19 and J is TRBJ1-5; D might be TRBD1 (6 bases). Germline CDR1 reads LNHDA; CDR2 reads SQIVND (reference sequence). V lost 6 bases and J lost 1, with 10 bases in between. The length of the CDR3 is 14 residues. This chain's CDR3 is CASRPGTSNQPQHF. The CDR3 nucleotides are TGTGCCAGTAGGCCCGGGACAAGCAATCAGCCCCAGCATTTT.

This chain joins TRBV5-1 and TRBJ2-7, with D perhaps matching TRBD1 (5 bases). This CDR3 is built from 13 residues. The V end lost 4 bases, the J end lost 4 bases, and 12 bases lay between the germline ends. Germline values: CDR1 SGHRS, CDR2 YFSETQ. The CDR3 here is CASSAAGNYEQYF. CDR3 nucleotide sequence: TGCGCCAGCAGCGCCGCAGGGAATTACGAGCAGTACTTC.

The chain combines TRBV20-1 with TRBJ2-7; tentative D call: TRBD2 (7 bases). The CDR3 sequence is 15 residues long. V lost 3 bases and J 5 bases, leaving 20 bases between the germline ends. CDR1 DFQATT and CDR2 SNEGSKA come from the germline V gene (reference sequence). The CDR3 loop is CSARPGGLAIHEQYF. DNA for the CDR3: TGCAGTGCTAGGCCCGGGGGGCTAGCAATACACGAGCAGTACTTC.

The chain recombines TRBV7-3 with TRBJ2-3; TRBD2 matches 8 bases. Germline CDR1 and CDR2: SGHTA and FQGTGA. Trimming at V came to 1 base and at J to 7 bases, leaving 4 bases not matched to a gene. This CDR3 has 14 residues. The CDR3 DNA follows: TGTGCCAGCAGCTTAAGCGGGGGGCCAAATACGCAGTATTTT. This codes for CASSLSGGPNTQYF. The full variable domain, its missing parts supplied by reference TRBV7-3 and TRBJ2-3, is GAGVSQTPSNKVTEKGKYVELRCDPISGHTALYWYRQSLGQGPEFLIYFQGTGAADDSGLPNDRFFAVRPEGSVSTLKIQRTERGDSAVYLCASSLSGGPNTQYFGPGTRLTVL.